This T cell receptor (beta chain) stems from a study of cytomegalovirus exposure and HLA in healthy donors (dated by TCRdb to 2016 to 2017). For context, the study as a whole: In an earlier analysis of roughly 500 of the donors, 250 to 300 Gb of sequence data and 95 million to 130 million unique TCR beta sequences from about 179 million T cells were reported. An early release covering approximately 600 HLA-typed donors comprised about 310 gigabases of sequencing data and around 80 million unique TCR sequences. The genetic ancestry cluster associated with self-reported Caucasian donors included over 65% of the roughly 400 genotyped donors. The study was designed to test whether signatures of past pathogen exposure could be identified by cataloging public T cell receptors. The study used immunosequencing to profile the T cell repertoires of several hundred subjects and linked those repertoires to cytomegalovirus serostatus. A separate validation cohort of approximately 130 different subjects was used in addition to the 666-subject first cohort. To predict cytomegalovirus infection status, the study brought together high-throughput TCR immunosequencing, statistical association of individual TCRs with disease status, and machine learning. A later analysis re-analyzed previously published TCR beta repertoires from 666 donors and added high-resolution HLA genotyping to study TCR occurrence patterns. Rather than drawing on any new phenotypic data, the later analysis identified candidate immune exposures from TCR beta sequences and the way those sequences occurred across donors. In an earlier analysis of over 550 of the donors, high-throughput TCR beta sequencing was used to judge whether each TCR beta V gene segment behaved as functional or pseudogenic. Alongside the repertoire data, information on donor age, sex, ethnicity and CMV serostatus was compiled. Genome-wide SNP genotypes for about 65% of the 666 donors were used in a later genetic analysis, which treated that subset as a discovery cohort. All discovery cohort repertoires had been generated on a single sequencing platform. HLA typing covered class I and class II loci at four-digit resolution. The number of typed donors differed by locus: 629-630 for A, B, C, DRB1 and DQB1; 522 for DQA1; some 610 for DPA1; and 400 to 480 for DPB1. Because of strong linkage in the cohort, five DR-DQ haplotypes were treated as single units for association and clustering. On average, 235,054 unique TCR beta nucleotide sequences were sequenced per donor among some 420 genotyped donors of the cohort, with 15% to 20% of those sequences being non-productive.

In total, 666 healthy bone marrow donors made up the cohort. All cohort members were sampled while nominally healthy, although unrecorded immune exposures were likely present. The donor was CMV seropositive and was included in the group of 250 to 300 seropositive cohort members. A peripheral blood sample was provided by each donor, and peripheral blood mononuclear cells were used for TCR beta sequencing. Genomic DNA extraction from the blood cell samples was performed with the Qiagen DNeasy Blood Extraction Kit. On the study overall, not on this receptor specifically: Most TCR sequences were seen in very few donors, while some public TCRs were found in many individuals. Presence/absence analyses assumed roughly uniform sequencing depth across donors, an assumption that may not hold. The authors suggested that the approach could potentially be extended to other disease states and immunological phenotypes. A cluster of highly shared sequence variants was judged likely to represent a technical artifact of the sequencing pipeline. The classifier was reported to diagnose cytomegalovirus status with high specificity and sensitivity in both the original and validation cohorts. A later analysis found that HLA-associated TCR beta chains were more clonally expanded and had lower generation probabilities than equally common non-associated chains. According to a later analysis, most CMV-associated TCR beta chains appeared to be HLA-restricted, and the HLA associations seemed to be driven largely by CMV exposure. The study gave a list of 150 to 200 TCR beta chains associated with cytomegalovirus. In a later analysis, the rate of TCR association differed among HLA loci, with DRB1 alleles having the most associated TCRs and HLA-C alleles having the fewest. Correlated functional status among segregating V segments might reflect linkage disequilibrium, but an unknown experimental factor could not be ruled out. V-gene and J-gene trimming of TCR beta chains was associated with a missense DCLRE1C variant in a later genetic analysis, and the association was replicated in an independent cohort. In vitro tests confirmed that three of the cytomegalovirus-associated TCR beta chains recognize cytomegalovirus antigens. Because counts were too low, 15 to 20 rarely observed V segments, including chromosome 9 orphons, were left out of the earlier analysis of roughly 600 of the donors. A further reported finding was that TCR beta sequences accurately predicted the HLA-A and HLA-B alleles for most subjects in the first cohort. An earlier analysis of roughly 570 of the donors showed that most TCR beta V segments appeared in productive rearrangements either about 87% or about 30% of the time, which broadly matched IMGT annotations. Because some donors lacked HLA typing at each locus, the association tests relied only on the typed subset. CMV serostatus was the only immune exposure information available for the cohort. A later genetic analysis reported fewer N-insertions in productive TCRs among donors in an Asian-associated ancestry cluster than the roughly 690-donor mean. When HLA alleles, especially DR and DQ, strongly co-occurred, attributing TCR associations to individual alleles was difficult. The 87-base-pair reads could not distinguish some IMGT-functional V segments, including TRBV6-2 and TRBV6-3, so those segments were excluded. A later analysis associated 15,000 or so TCR beta sequences with specific HLA alleles at a false discovery rate of 0.05. This cohort had only TCR beta chains sequenced, and the lack of alpha or paired-chain data limited which features could be detected. In a later analysis, several top co-occurrence clusters were reported to appear linked to parvovirus B19, influenza, CMV and Epstein-Barr virus.

The junction carries 15 bases between V and J, which are trimmed by 8 bases and 5 bases respectively. The germline V gene provides CDR1 MNHNS and CDR2 SASEGT. Reading from cysteine to phenylalanine, the CDR3 counts 13 amino acids. The kept DNA is CDR3 alone, 39 bases in frame from the first base. Library prep was done by the immunoSEQ multiplex PCR assay. A mixture of 60 forward primers for TCR Vbeta segments and 13 reverse primers for TCR Jbeta segments was used in the multiplex PCR. Amplification of the CDR3 region of rearranged TCR beta genes was performed with a multiplex PCR assay on genomic DNA. The Illumina HiSeq System was used to sequence the amplified TCR beta libraries as 87-base-pair reads. As for how the authors treated the data: In a later analysis, 80 million or so unique TCR beta chains were counted across the roughly 670 repertoires, and roughly 11 million of these chains were shared by at least two donors. A nearest-neighbor algorithm error-corrected the raw reads and collapsed the reads into unique sequences, merging closely related sequences to remove PCR and sequencing errors. Alignment of CDR3 sequences to IMGT reference sequences was used to assign V, D and J gene segments. For a sequence to be retained, a match of at least six nucleotides to both a V gene segment and a J gene segment was required. A rearrangement counted as productive if the CDR3 had no stop codons and remained in frame with V and J, and every other rearrangement counted as non-productive. Following IMGT convention, CDR3 was defined as the stretch from the second conserved V-encoded cysteine up to the conserved J-encoded phenylalanine. Sequences without an unambiguous match to a single V gene segment were excluded from the earlier analysis of 587 of the donors. In an earlier analysis of 587 of the donors, a V segment was called functional when productive rearrangements were above 56.7%, and segregating when the standard deviation between donors exceeded 5%. A statistical classification framework was developed to diagnose cytomegalovirus status using the catalog of TCR beta chain sequences. In a later analysis, TCR nucleotide sequences were compared against IMGT/GENE-DB human TR gene sequences so that V and J genes could be assigned. In a later analysis, CDR3 sequences and most-parsimonious VDJ recombination scenarios were assigned using the TCRdist pipeline. In a later analysis, each TCR beta chain was defined by its CDR3 amino acid sequence together with its V-gene family, and reads without a unique V-gene family were excluded. As a way to deal with suspected cross-contamination and a sequencing artifact, a later analysis dropped approximately 570 nucleotide sequences that were highly shared and had low generation probability. In a later analysis, a clonal expansion index was calculated for each public chain from normalized within-repertoire ranks of inferred template counts. Generation probabilities in a later analysis came from a VDJ recombination model fitted to out-of-frame rearrangements, and those results were checked against IGoR. In a later analysis, hypergeometric tests were used to score TCR-TCR, TCR-HLA and TCR-CMV co-occurrence, with a repertoire-size bias correction applied to TCR pairs. False discovery rates were estimated in a later analysis by permuting HLA or CMV assignments 20 times. A later analysis grouped co-occurring TCRs with DBSCAN, adding TCRdist sequence similarity when clustering within HLA-allele-positive subsets. Repertoires with fewer than 30,000 or more than 120,000 public chains, plus five repertoires with anomalous nucleotide sharing, were excluded from co-occurrence clustering. Here the immuneACCESS table is served through TCRdb, limited to in-frame sequences with V and J called. Missing clones are a known gap in these copies; in checked studies unresolved V genes cover under half, and the rest lacks a known reason. For V, J and clone size, that table is used; D and trimming come from the DNA. The sample yields roughly 140,000 clones; about 80% were counted once. Of the sample, less than 3% falls within the top ten clones.

This clone was counted a few times. The clone's antigen remains unknown. No clone much larger than this one lies a single base away; base qualities are absent. The sequencing sample was made of PBMCs. This sequence originates from a woman under 30 in good health and CMV-seropositive. The chain was built from TRBV6-1 and TRBJ1-2; no D segment can be confidently identified. The CDR3 region has the sequence CASSWEGGYGYTF. The sequenced DNA: TGTGCCAGCTCCTGGGAGGGTGGGTATGGCTACACCTTC.